The entry below gives a single TCR beta chain sequence along with its context. Its matching antigen is unknown. Sequencing was performed with immunoSEQ multiplex PCR; in TCRdb, only in-frame clones are kept and a portion is missing. The sample comprises under 35,000 clones, around 85% of which are singletons, and 4.8% rests with the top ten. Time point denoted: baseline, week 1 (first vaccination visit). As to treatment: pre-vaccination baseline after standard-of-care therapy. The CDR3 totals 17 residues. V shed 6 bases and J shed 6 bases, with 24 bases lying between them. In germline, CDR1 is MDHEN, CDR2 SYDVKM. The sample is drawn from a study of a mutant IDH1 vaccine in newly diagnosed glioma. Study-level results: Changes in the top peripheral T cell clonotypes seemingly had no bearing on pseudoprogression.

This receptor was obtained from a woman between 40 and 50 years old with glioma. This specimen consisted of PBMCs, obtained from a glioma patient treated with radiotherapy, temozolomide or both. The chain combines TRBV28 with TRBJ2-1; D may be TRBD1 or TRBD2 (5 bases each). CDR3 protein: CASSFLRGSSGRNEQFF. In DNA, the CDR3 is TGTGCCAGCAGCTTCCTCCGGGGCTCCTCGGGGCGCAATGAGCAGTTCTTC.